These 6 T cell receptor beta chains came from one sample sequenced in a study of T cells in Graves' hyperthyroidism and ophthalmopathy. Amplified TCR beta CDR3 regions came from RNA transcripts. First-round RT-PCR with HTBI primers amplified the TCR CDR3 region. In TCRdb, the multiplex PCR reads were re-called with MiXCR into one record per CDR3 protein. The sample records approximately 600,000 distinct CDR3 sequences, about 15% being singletons. The sequenced sample was blood. These receptors originate from a woman between 40 and 50 years old with Graves' ophthalmopathy.

This clonotype was counted ten times or more. The genes are TRBV12-3 or TRBV12-4 and TRBJ2-7; TRBD2 agrees at 9 bases. The CDR3 runs 17 residues. Trimming cost V 4 bases and J 4 bases; bases outside gene matches: 14. The CDR3 reads CASSSPSREGPWYEQYF. CDR3 coding DNA: TGTGCCAGCAGTTCCCCCTCGCGGGAGGGCCCCTGGTACGAGCAGTACTTC.

This clonotype was counted only a few times. The chain carries TRBV14 and TRBJ1-1; D is perhaps TRBD1 (5 bases). This CDR3 spans 14 amino acids. The germline V gene has CDR1 SGHDN and CDR2 FVKESK. Trimming took off 5 bases at V and 2 bases at J, with 12 bases between the two ends. The DNA for the CDR3 is TGTGCCAGCAGCGGGGGATTTTACAACACTGAAGCTTTCTTT. Protein sequence: CASSGGFYNTEAFF.

In this sample, this clonotype turned up a few times. The chain joins TRBV6-2 or TRBV6-3 to TRBJ1-1, with a weak D call TRBD1 (5 bases). The CDR3 sequence is 13 residues long. In germline, CDR1 is MNHEY, CDR2 SVGEGT. Trimming pared 8 bases from V and 1 base from J, leaving 11 bases between. CDR3 in amino acids: CASFRGRNTEAFF. The CDR3 nucleotides read TGTGCCAGCTTTAGGGGCAGGAACACTGAAGCTTTCTTT.

This clonotype was seen at least ten times. The rearrangement links TRBV24-1 to TRBJ1-1; 9 bases are shared with TRBD1. The J segment lost 4 bases and the V segment lost 4 bases, leaving 6 bases of the junction unmatched. Per germline, CDR1 KGHDR and CDR2 SFDVKD. The CDR3 covers 15 residues. As DNA, the CDR3 is TGTGCCACCAGTGACGATGGACAGGGGAGCACTGAAGCTTTCTTT. This translates into CATSDDGQGSTEAFF.

This clonotype occurred many times. The chain joins TRBV6-1 to TRBJ2-1, with D maybe TRBD2 (6 bases). Trimming shortened V by 3 bases and J by 5 bases, and 14 bases separated the two germline ends. This CDR3 spans 15 amino acids. Germline loops: CDR1 MNHNS, CDR2 SASEGT. CDR3 sequence reads: CASSETAGLNNEQFF. The CDR3 DNA reads TGTGCCAGCAGTGAGACGGCAGGACTAAACAATGAGCAGTTCTTC.

This clonotype was recorded a few times. A much larger clone lies a single base off, so this may be a read error. The chain is built from TRBV28 and TRBJ1-1; D gene ambiguous. This CDR3 region has 13 residues. The V end was cut by 6 bases, the J end by 6 bases, with 14 bases between. Germline CDR1 and CDR2: MDHEN and SYDVKM. CDR3: CASSSLQRSEAFF. The CDR3 DNA sequence: TGTGCCAGCAGCTCCCTCCAGAGATCTGAAGCTTTCTTT.